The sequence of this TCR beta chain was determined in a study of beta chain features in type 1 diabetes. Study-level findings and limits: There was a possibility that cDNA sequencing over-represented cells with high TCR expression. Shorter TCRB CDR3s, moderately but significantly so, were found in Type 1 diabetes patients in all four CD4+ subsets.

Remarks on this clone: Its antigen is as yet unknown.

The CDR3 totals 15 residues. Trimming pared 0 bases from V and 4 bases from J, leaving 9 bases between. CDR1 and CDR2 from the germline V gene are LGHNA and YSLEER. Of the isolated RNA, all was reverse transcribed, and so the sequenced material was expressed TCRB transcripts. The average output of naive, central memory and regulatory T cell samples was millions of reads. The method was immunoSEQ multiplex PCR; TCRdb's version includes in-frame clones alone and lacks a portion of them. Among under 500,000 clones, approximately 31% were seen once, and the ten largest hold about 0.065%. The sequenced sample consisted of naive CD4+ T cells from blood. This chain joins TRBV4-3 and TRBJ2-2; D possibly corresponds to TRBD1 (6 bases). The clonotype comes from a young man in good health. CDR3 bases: TGCGCCAGCAGCCAAGAAGAAGGGGGCACCGGGGAGCTGTTTTTT. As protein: CASSQEEGGTGELFF.